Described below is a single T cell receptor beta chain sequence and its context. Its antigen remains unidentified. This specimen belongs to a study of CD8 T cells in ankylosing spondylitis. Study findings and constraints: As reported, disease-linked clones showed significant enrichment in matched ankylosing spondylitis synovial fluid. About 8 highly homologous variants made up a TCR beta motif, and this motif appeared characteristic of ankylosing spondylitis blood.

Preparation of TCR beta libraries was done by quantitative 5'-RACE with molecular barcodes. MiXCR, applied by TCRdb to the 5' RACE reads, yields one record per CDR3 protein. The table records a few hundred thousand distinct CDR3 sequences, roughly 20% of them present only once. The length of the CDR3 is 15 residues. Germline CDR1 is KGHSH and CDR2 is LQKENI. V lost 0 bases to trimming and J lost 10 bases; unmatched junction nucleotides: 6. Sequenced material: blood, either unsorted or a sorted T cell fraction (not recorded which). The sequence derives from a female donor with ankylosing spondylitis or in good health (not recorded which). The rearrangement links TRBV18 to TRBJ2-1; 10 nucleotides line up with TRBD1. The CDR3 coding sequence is TGTGCCAGCTCACCACCGGGACAGGGGATTTCGGAGCAGTTCTTC. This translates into CASSPPGQGISEQFF.